The next 8 T cell receptor beta chains were all read from a single sample in a study of beta chain features in type 1 diabetes. Sequencing targeted expressed TCRB transcripts, as all isolated RNA had been reverse transcribed. The table came from immunoSEQ multiplex PCR; TCRdb's copy has only in-frame clones and leaves some out. The sample includes under 900,000 clones, 15% to 20% of them seen just once. Input material: naive CD4+ T cells from blood. The receptors shown here come from a woman aged 18-29 years in good health.

The chain combines TRBV29-1 with TRBJ1-2; 10 nucleotides match TRBD1. CDR3 size: 12 residues. Trimming at V came to 6 bases and at J to 6 bases, leaving 4 bases not matched to a gene. In germline, CDR1 is SQVTM, CDR2 ANQGSEA. The CDR3 region has the DNA TGCAGCGTCCTGGACAGGGGGAATGGCTACACCTTC. It specifies CSVLDRGNGYTF.

The chain employs TRBV6-5 and TRBJ2-7, with D unresolved. Germline V gives CDR1 MNHEY, CDR2 SVGAGI. The CDR3 runs to 14 residues. The V gene lost 0 bases and the J gene lost 4 bases, with 10 bases spanning the gap. The CDR3 DNA reads as TGTGCCAGCAGTTACTCCCCGGAAAATTACGAGCAGTACTTC. It yields the protein CASSYSPENYEQYF.

The rearrangement uses TRBV7-9 and TRBJ2-1; 11 bases line up with TRBD2. Germline V gene sequence: CDR1 SEHNR, CDR2 FQNEAQ (reference sequence). Losses at the gene ends were 5 bases for V and 11 bases for J; bases not matched to a gene: 14. There are 16 residues in the CDR3. The CDR3 DNA sequence: TGTGCCAGCAGCCAGGTCCAGACTAGCGGGAAAAATAAGCAGTTCTTC. It is translated as CASSQVQTSGKNKQFF.

The CDR3 DNA follows: TGTGCCAGCAGTCTTGGGACAGGTTTGCGCGAGCAGTACTTC. Its protein product is CASSLGTGLREQYF. The chain links TRBV2 to TRBJ2-7; TRBD1 aligns across 8 bases. Germline trimming cut 5 bases from V and 6 bases from J; bases unmatched to any gene: 9. Germline CDR1 reads SNHLY; CDR2 reads FYNNEI. This CDR3 contains 14 residues.

This clone was seen only a few times. CDR3 sequence: CASTLDGLAGDYNEQFF. As DNA, the CDR3 is TGTGCCAGTACGCTAGACGGACTAGCGGGAGACTACAATGAGCAGTTCTTC. J is TRBJ2-1 and V is TRBV19, with 13 nucleotides matching TRBD2. The CDR3 consists of 17 residues. Trimming removed 7 bases from V and 3 bases from J; junction bases left unmatched: 9. Germline CDR1 is LNHDA and CDR2 is SQIVND (reference sequence).

The chain recombines TRBV28 with TRBJ2-7, with D tentatively TRBD1 (5 bases). The CDR3 sequence is 16 residues long. Germline values: CDR1 MDHEN, CDR2 SYDVKM. V dropped 3 bases and J dropped 7 bases, with 22 bases sitting between them. As DNA, the CDR3 is TGTGCCAGCAGTTTTAATCCCCGAGACTTCTCAGGGGAGCAGTACTTC. Residues: CASSFNPRDFSGEQYF.

The CDR3 loop is CASSAGPHSYNEQFF. The CDR3 nucleotides are TGTGCCAGCAGCGCGGGACCGCACTCCTACAATGAGCAGTTCTTC. V is TRBV21-1 and J is TRBJ2-1; the table calls TRBD2, which could not be checked here. TRBV21-1 is a known pseudogene. The CDR3 has 15 amino acids.

V and J are TRBV6-6 and TRBJ2-1, with unresolved D. Germline CDR1 reads MNHNY; CDR2 reads SVGAGI (reference sequence). The V end was cut by 5 bases, the J end by 0 bases, with 2 bases between. The CDR3 sequence is 12 residues long. For the CDR3, the DNA is TGTGCCAGCAGTGCCTCCTACAATGAGCAGTTCTTC. Translating it yields CASSASYNEQFF.